The clone carrying this T cell receptor (beta chain) occurred a few times. The antigen remains undetermined. The source of the sample is a study of blood T cells in healthy people across ages. Study information: Template switching retrieved approximately one barcoded beta molecule for each two T cells.

Unmatched junction bases numbered 7, after V lost 4 bases and J lost 2 bases. The CDR3 contains 16 residues. Through a sample-barcoded 5' primer and a J-beta primer mix, a second PCR was run for about 6 to 11 cycles. TCRdb re-derived calls from the 5' RACE reads in MiXCR, one entry per CDR3 protein. This sample has under 1,000,000 distinct CDR3 sequences, with 35% to 50% found just once. Study findings and constraints: Unsorted PBMCs blocked a conclusive comparison of naive and antigen-experienced cells. Among long-lived donors, naive CD4+ cells were more numerous and diversity higher than in aged donors. Roughly linearly, TCR beta diversity per million T cells fell as age increased.

The chain has TRBV12-3 or TRBV12-4 and TRBJ2-3; 9 nucleotides match TRBD2. The origin of this receptor is a man at least 80 years old in good health. Sequenced sample: blood. The CDR3 here is CASSSRLAEFTDTQYF. CDR3 DNA: TGTGCCAGCAGTTCACGACTAGCGGAGTTCACAGATACGCAGTATTTT.